These 5 T cell receptor beta chains were sequenced from one sample in a study of CD8 T cells in Susac syndrome. Reverse transcription of roughly 0.45 to 1 ug RNA was performed with random hexamers. TCRdb reanalysed the immunoSEQ multiplex PCR reads using MiXCR and keeps one entry per CDR3 protein. Of about 200,000 distinct CDR3 sequences listed, 85% to 95% are singletons. The material sequenced was CD4+ T cells from PBMCs. Source of these receptors: a human donor in good health.

V usage is TRBV20-1 and J usage is TRBJ2-1, with TRBD2 identical over 7 bases. Germline V lookup: CDR1 DFQATT, CDR2 SNEGSKA (reference sequence). Trimming took 0 bases from V and 4 from J; bases not matched to a gene: 9. The CDR3 covers 16 residues. The CDR3 region is CSARDETGGFYNEQFF. In DNA, the CDR3 is TGCAGTGCTAGAGATGAGACGGGAGGCTTTTACAATGAGCAGTTCTTC.

The chain is built from TRBV19 and TRBJ2-4; tentative D call: TRBD1 (7 bases). In germline, CDR1 is LNHDA, CDR2 SQIVND (reference sequence). The CDR3 sequence is 13 residues long. Trimming took 7 bases from V and 6 from J, leaving 13 bases between them. The CDR3 region is CASNPGGRNIQYF. Written as DNA, the CDR3 is TGTGCCAGTAACCCAGGGGGGAGAAACATTCAGTACTTC.

The V and J genes are TRBV24-1 and TRBJ1-1; D unresolved. Germline V CDR1 and CDR2: KGHDR, SFDVKD. The CDR3 covers 14 residues. V lost 7 bases and J 3 bases, leaving 14 bases between the germline ends. The CDR3 nucleotides read TGTGCCACCAGAGCGAATGGACCGTACACTGAAGCTTTCTTT. This sequence encodes CATRANGPYTEAFF.

J is TRBJ2-6 and V is TRBV30, with no clear D. Germline V CDR1 and CDR2: GTSNPN, SVGIG (reference sequence). The CDR3 has 15 amino acids. The V end was cut by 0 bases, the J end by 0 bases, with 6 bases between. CDR3 DNA sequence: TGTGCCTGGAGTGTAGCGAGCTCTGGGGCCAACGTCCTGACTTTC. Protein sequence: CAWSVASSGANVLTF.

This CDR3 reads CASSQVVPAGTDTQYF. CDR3 sequence (DNA): TGCGCCAGCAGCCAAGTAGTCCCGGCCGGCACAGATACGCAGTATTTT. The chain carries TRBV4-3 and TRBJ2-3; D remains ambiguous. The germline CDR1 and CDR2 sequences are LGHNA and YSLEER. Trimming left V 1 base short and J 1 base short, with 12 bases between. The CDR3 sequence is 16 residues long.